One sample yielded the 14 T cell receptor beta chains listed below, sequenced in a study of OX40 agonist ivuxolimab in advanced cancers. Data came from immunoSEQ multiplex PCR; TCRdb stores just in-frame clones and leaves some out. In the table there are about 73,000 clones, 65% to 90% of which are singletons. The sample was CD4+ or CD8+ T cells sorted from blood, taken in a trial of the OX40 agonist ivuxolimab. These receptors were taken from an adult with an advanced solid tumor such as melanoma, head and neck, liver or kidney cancer.

The rearrangement links TRBV19 to TRBJ1-5; D may be TRBD1 (6 bases). Germline-derived CDR1 and CDR2 are LNHDA and SQIVND (reference sequence). The CDR3 is 16 amino acids. The V and J ends lost 7 bases and 1 base respectively, with 17 bases between them. The CDR3 DNA is TGTGCCAGTACCCTAGGGGGGGGACCGAGCAATCAGCCCCAGCATTTT. This gives the protein CASTLGGGPSNQPQHF.

The genes are TRBV11-1 and TRBJ1-4; D is ambiguous. Per germline, CDR1 SGHAT and CDR2 FQDESV (reference sequence). With 1 base removed from V and 16 bases from J, the gap between germline ends came to 16 bases. CDR3 length: 13 amino acids. The CDR3 here is CASSLDQDLSPFF. The CDR3 coding sequence is TGTGCCAGCAGCTTAGATCAGGACCTATCGCCGTTTTTT.

J is TRBJ2-1 and V is TRBV6-5, with 7 bases fitting TRBD1. V gave up 0 bases and J gave up 3 bases; unmatched junction bases: 2. CDR1 MNHEY and CDR2 SVGAGI come from the germline V gene. The CDR3 runs to 15 residues. The CDR3 protein is CASSYSGQNYNEQFF. The CDR3 nucleotides are TGTGCCAGCAGTTACTCGGGACAGAACTACAATGAGCAGTTCTTC.

The chain recombines TRBV2 with TRBJ1-4; tentatively, D is TRBD1 (5 bases). The V and J ends lost 5 bases and 10 bases respectively, with 11 bases between them. Germline-derived CDR1 and CDR2 are SNHLY and FYNNEI. The CDR3 length is 12 residues. CDR3 protein: CASSSGFGKLFF. The CDR3 bases are TGTGCCAGCAGTTCAGGGTTTGGAAAACTGTTTTTT.

V is TRBV6-1 and J is TRBJ2-7, with 8 nucleotides matching TRBD1. Trimming took 7 bases from V and 0 from J; bases not matched to a gene: 8. Germline lookup yields CDR1 MNHNS and CDR2 SASEGT. The CDR3 has 15 residues. The CDR3 DNA sequence: TGTGCCAGCATTCGAACGGGACAGGCCTCCTACGAGCAGTACTTC. Residues: CASIRTGQASYEQYF.

This clone has ten or more counts. The CDR3 region is CASSPQRENNSPLHF. Written as DNA, the CDR3 is TGCGCCAGCAGCCCCCAAAGGGAGAATAATTCACCCCTCCACTTT. The chain uses TRBV4-1 and TRBJ1-6; the D is unclear. This CDR3 spans 15 amino acids. V was trimmed by 4 bases and J by 5 bases, leaving 12 bases between them. CDR1 and CDR2 (germline): MGHRA, YSYEKL.

This clone was found once. This rearrangement joins TRBV7-2 to TRBJ1-3; 7 bases map to TRBD1. Germline V gene sequence: CDR1 SGHTA, CDR2 FQGNSA. CDR3 length: 16 amino acids. Trimming removed 5 bases from V and 2 bases from J; junction bases left unmatched: 9. The CDR3 here is CASSIGPGTAGNTIYF. The CDR3 bases are TGTGCCAGCAGCATTGGACCCGGGACAGCTGGAAACACCATATATTTT. Based on the CDR3 plus reference TRBV7-2 and TRBJ1-3, the full variable domain is GAGVSQSPSNKVTEKGKDVELRCDPISGHTALYWYRQSLGQGLEFLIYFQGNSAPDKSGLPSDRFSAERTGGSVSTLTIQRTQQEDSAVYLCASSIGPGTAGNTIYFGEGSWLTVV.

V and J are TRBV7-2 and TRBJ1-3; tentatively, D is TRBD1 (5 bases). Trimming cost V 3 bases and J 9 bases, with 18 bases left between them. Germline CDR1 is SGHTA and CDR2 is FQGNSA. The CDR3 is made up of 15 amino acids. The CDR3 spells CASSFGGGAAGTIYF. Written as DNA, the CDR3 is TGTGCCAGCAGCTTCGGGGGTGGGGCTGCGGGCACCATATATTTT.

The chain joins TRBV5-1 to TRBJ1-2; D unclear. Germline CDR1 and CDR2: SGHRS and YFSETQ. The CDR3 sequence is 14 residues long. The germline V and J ends were trimmed by 6 bases and 2 bases, with 14 bases remaining between them. This chain's CDR3 is CASTVNTENYGYTF. The CDR3 bases are TGCGCCAGCACCGTCAATACAGAGAACTATGGCTACACCTTC. The variable domain in full, completed from reference TRBV5-1 and TRBJ1-2, reads KAGVTQTPRYLIKTRGQQVTLSCSPISGHRSVSWYQQTPGQGLQFLFEYFSETQRNKGNFPGRFSGRQFSNSRSEMNVSTLELGDSALYLCASTVNTENYGYTFGSGTRLTVV.

The count of this clone is one. A read error is likely, as this CDR3 ends without the conserved phenylalanine or tryptophan. Because the CDR3's place on the DNA is in doubt, the DNA is left out and the CDR3 is given as listed by TCRdb. The gene calls are TRBV9 and TRBJ2-7; the table calls TRBD2, which could not be checked here. The CDR3 is made up of 13 amino acids, end residues included. Germline CDR1 and CDR2: SGDLS and YYNGEE. CDR3 residues: CASSVYIAGASFS.

This rearrangement joins TRBV6-5 to TRBJ2-7, with 10 positions matching TRBD2. Germline loops: CDR1 MNHEY, CDR2 SVGAGI. V trimming: 2 bases; J trimming: 3 bases; junction bases outside the gene matches: 4. The CDR3 is 15 residues long. Here the CDR3 reads CASSYPSGSDYEQYF. CDR3 nucleotide sequence: TGTGCCAGCAGTTACCCTAGCGGGAGCGACTACGAGCAGTACTTC.

The genes are TRBV6-6 and TRBJ1-4; 8 bases agree with TRBD1. With V trimmed by 6 bases and J by 8 bases, 5 bases remained unmatched. The V gene's germline CDR1 is MNHNY and CDR2 SVGAGI (reference sequence). CDR3 length: 13 residues. CDR3 region: CASRATGAEKLFF. The CDR3 DNA reads TGTGCCAGCAGGGCGACAGGGGCCGAAAAACTGTTTTTT.

The chain carries TRBV7-9 and TRBJ2-3, with TRBD2 as a possible D gene (6 bases). This CDR3 comprises 15 residues. Between the trimmed V and J ends, which lost 3 bases and 1 base, there was a span of 11 bases. Germline values: CDR1 SEHNR, CDR2 FQNEAQ (reference sequence). The chain's CDR3 is CASSFASEGTDTQYF. As DNA, the CDR3 is TGTGCCAGCAGCTTCGCTAGCGAAGGCACAGATACGCAGTATTTT.

This CDR3 reads CASSDSDRDSSYEQYF. CDR3 sequence (DNA): TGTGCCAGCAGTGATTCCGACAGGGACAGCTCCTACGAGCAGTACTTC. The chain combines TRBV2 with TRBJ2-7; 7 bases align to TRBD1. V was pared by 3 bases and J by 0 bases, with 8 bases of the junction left unmatched. Germline-derived CDR1 and CDR2 are SNHLY and FYNNEI. The CDR3 has 16 residues.